Below, 32 T cell receptor beta chains from the same sample are listed, as sequenced in a study of response to subunit inactivated influenza vaccine. Each CDR3 protein is one row after TCRdb ran MiXCR on the RT-PCR reads. Here the sample spans 500,000 to 550,000 distinct CDR3 sequences, approximately 6.9% being singletons. The sequences come from PBMCs from blood, collected around 2 years after vaccination. The receptors were sampled from a man between 50 and 75 years old who received an inactivated influenza vaccine.

This clonotype turned up a few times. V is TRBV25-1 and J is TRBJ2-5; TRBD2 aligns across 7 bases. CDR1 and CDR2 (germline): MGHDK, SYGVNS. The CDR3 spans 13 residues. The ends lost 6 bases at V and 7 bases at J; junction bases unmatched: 8. In nucleotides, the CDR3 is TGTGCCAGCAGGGGGGGGACGAGAACGACCCAGTACTTC. Amino acids: CASRGGTRTTQYF.

This clonotype was detected a few times. The V gene is TRBV2, the J gene TRBJ2-3; D is unresolved. V lost 5 bases, J lost 4 bases, and 13 bases lay in between. The CDR3 spans 14 residues. CDR1 and CDR2 (germline): SNHLY, FYNNEI. The CDR3 spells CASSYKSPADTQYF. For the CDR3, the DNA is TGTGCCAGCAGTTACAAGTCTCCTGCAGATACGCAGTATTTT.

V usage is TRBV20-1 and J usage is TRBJ2-7; 9 bases agree with TRBD2. Germline V gene sequence: CDR1 DFQATT, CDR2 SNEGSKA (reference sequence). This CDR3 contains 12 residues. J lost 3 bases, V lost 6 bases, and 3 bases had no gene match. CDR3 sequence (DNA): TGCAGTGCATCTAGCGGGGACTACGAGCAGTACTTC. It specifies CSASSGDYEQYF.

The table lists this clonotype with a few counts. V and J are TRBV5-1 and TRBJ2-7; 13 bases line up with TRBD2. Trimming at V came to 4 bases and at J to 5 bases, leaving 3 bases not matched to a gene. This CDR3 comprises 14 residues. The germline CDR1 and CDR2 sequences are SGHRS and YFSETQ. In DNA, the CDR3 is TGCGCCAGCAGCGGGGGGACTAGCGGGGACGAGCAGTACTTC. This sequence encodes CASSGGTSGDEQYF.

This clonotype was detected ten times or more. The J gene is TRBJ1-5, the V gene TRBV5-1; D unclear. The CDR3 sequence is 14 residues long. V was cut by 0 bases and J by 9 bases, with 13 bases left in between. CDR1 and CDR2 (germline): SGHRS, YFSETQ. The chain's CDR3 is CASSLAPEEGPQHF. DNA for the CDR3: TGCGCCAGCAGCTTGGCCCCGGAAGAGGGGCCCCAGCATTTT.

This clonotype was counted between two and nine times. The chain combines TRBV20-1 with TRBJ2-3, with 10 bases aligning to TRBD2. Trimming at V came to 3 bases and at J to 11 bases, leaving 8 bases not matched to a gene. Germline CDR1 and CDR2: DFQATT and SNEGSKA (reference sequence). The CDR3 has 13 amino acids. The chain's CDR3 is CSASPASGGRQYF. The CDR3 nucleotides read TGCAGTGCTAGTCCCGCTAGCGGGGGTAGGCAGTATTTT.

The sample holds a few counts of this clonotype. V and J are TRBV18 and TRBJ1-3, with D unresolved. This CDR3 comprises 15 residues. CDR1 and CDR2 from the germline V gene are KGHSH and LQKENI. V was trimmed by 3 bases and J by 4 bases, leaving 13 bases between them. CDR3 coding DNA: TGTGCCAGCTCACCGCCCGGGAGGTCCGGAAACACCATATATTTT. Translation gives CASSPPGRSGNTIYF.

This clonotype was seen repeatedly, ten times or more. The rearrangement links TRBV4-3 to TRBJ2-1; D is possibly TRBD2 (5 bases). V was shortened by 0 bases and J by 6 bases, with 12 bases between the two germline ends. Germline CDR1 LGHNA, CDR2 YSLEER. The CDR3 is made up of 15 amino acids. CDR3 sequence: CASSQESSSGNEQFF. The CDR3 bases are TGCGCCAGCAGCCAAGAGTCTAGCTCGGGCAATGAGCAGTTCTTC.

Many counts were recorded for this clonotype. The gene calls are TRBV29-1 and TRBJ2-5; D is ambiguous. The CDR3 is 12 residues long. The germline V and J ends were trimmed by 4 bases and 8 bases, with 14 bases remaining between them. Germline V gives CDR1 SQVTM, CDR2 ANQGSEA. The CDR3 loop reads CSVGAEAGTQYF. The CDR3 DNA reads as TGCAGCGTTGGGGCCGAGGCCGGAACCCAGTACTTC.

Concerning this clonotype itself: This may come from a read error, since a much larger clone is one base off. V is TRBV5-1 and J is TRBJ2-7, with 8 nucleotides matching TRBD1. The germline CDR1 and CDR2 sequences are SGHRS and YFSETQ. CDR3 length equals 17 residues. V shed 4 bases and J 3 bases; nucleotides not matched to a gene: 15. The CDR3 protein is CASSRVRGPRLGYEQYF. The CDR3 region has the DNA TGCGCCAGCAGCCGGGTCAGGGGGCCACGTCTCGGCTACGAGCAGTACTTC.

This clonotype was observed a handful of times. The chain links TRBV4-3 to TRBJ1-3; possibly TRBD1 for D (5 bases). CDR1 is LGHNA and CDR2 is YSLEER in the germline V gene. The V end lost 2 bases, the J end lost 0 bases, and 17 bases lay between the germline ends. CDR3 size: 18 residues. The CDR3 region is CASSQSHGTATSGNTIYF. Written as DNA, the CDR3 is TGCGCCAGCAGCCAATCTCACGGGACGGCTACCTCTGGAAACACCATATATTTT.

This clonotype appeared a few times. This chain joins TRBV29-1 and TRBJ2-3; the match to TRBD2 covers 7 bases. With 4 bases clipped from V and 8 bases from J, the junction kept 9 bases outside the gene matches. From germline, CDR1 is SQVTM and CDR2 ANQGSEA. This CDR3 has 13 residues. CDR3 in amino acids: CSVAGPPGGTQYF. CDR3 in DNA: TGCAGCGTTGCCGGGCCACCGGGGGGTACGCAGTATTTT.

The V and J genes are TRBV2 and TRBJ1-4; possible D gene TRBD1, 6 bases. Trimming removed 3 bases from V and 10 bases from J, with 18 bases in between. Germline CDR1 is SNHLY and CDR2 is FYNNEI. This CDR3 is built from 15 residues. In DNA, the CDR3 is TGTGCCAGCAGTGACGTGGGGGCTAGGTCTGGAAAACTGTTTTTT. It yields the protein CASSDVGARSGKLFF.

This clonotype was counted between two and nine times. This sequence joins TRBV3-1 and TRBJ2-7; TRBD2 matches 10 bases. Germline-derived CDR1 and CDR2 are LGHDT and YNNKEL (reference sequence). The length of the CDR3 is 16 residues. V trimming: 1 base; J trimming: 0 bases; junction bases outside the gene matches: 3. Here the CDR3 DNA reads TGTGCCAGCAGCCAAGGACTAGCGGGTGACTCCTACGAGCAGTACTTC. It is translated as CASSQGLAGDSYEQYF.

This clonotype was seen a few times. The chain has TRBV7-2 and TRBJ1-2; the D is unclear. V dropped 5 bases and J dropped 4 bases, with 8 bases sitting between them. Germline V gene sequence: CDR1 SGHTA, CDR2 FQGNSA. This CDR3 spans 12 amino acids. Written as DNA, the CDR3 is TGTGCCAGCAGCCAGCGGGTCTATGGCTACACCTTC. Protein: CASSQRVYGYTF.

Many counts were recorded for this clonotype. V usage is TRBV18 and J usage is TRBJ1-2; TRBD1 matches 10 bases. CDR3 length: 16 residues. The ends lost 2 bases at V and 6 bases at J; junction bases unmatched: 9. The V gene's germline CDR1 is KGHSH and CDR2 LQKENI. The CDR3 spells CASSPFTRDRGNGYTF. CDR3 bases: TGTGCCAGCTCACCATTCACCCGGGACAGGGGAAATGGCTACACCTTC.

The rearrangement joins TRBV5-1 to TRBJ1-2; D uncertain. Trimming took 1 base from V and 4 from J, leaving 11 bases between them. Per the germline V gene, CDR1 is SGHRS and CDR2 is YFSETQ. CDR3 length equals 14 residues. The CDR3 nucleotides read TGCGCCAGCAGCTTGAGTGCAATTTCCTATGGCTACACCTTC. It translates to CASSLSAISYGYTF.

This clonotype was detected a few times. This rearrangement joins TRBV5-5 to TRBJ2-2, with 9 bases fitting TRBD1. Germline CDR1 and CDR2: SGHKS and YYEKEE (reference sequence). The ends lost 5 bases at V and 4 bases at J; junction bases unmatched: 12. The CDR3 loop spans 17 amino acids. CDR3 in DNA: TGTGCCAGCAGTCCCAACCGGGACAGGGAGTTCACCGGGGAGCTGTTTTTT. This codes for CASSPNRDREFTGELFF.

This clonotype was counted only a few times. V is TRBV4-3 and J is TRBJ1-2, with no clear D. The V and J ends lost 3 bases and 4 bases respectively, with 12 bases between them. Germline V CDR1 and CDR2: LGHNA, YSLEER. The CDR3 has 14 amino acids. The CDR3 region has the DNA TGCGCCAGCAGCCAGCAGGACGGACCCTATGGCTACACCTTC. Amino acid sequence: CASSQQDGPYGYTF.

This clonotype appeared many times. This chain connects TRBV29-1 to TRBJ1-2; 7 bases fit TRBD1. V shed 5 bases, J shed 3 bases, and the junction held 9 bases outside the gene matches. The germline V gene has CDR1 SQVTM and CDR2 ANQGSEA. The length of the CDR3 is 14 residues. CDR3 amino acids: CSVTRQGSDYGYTF. In DNA form, the CDR3 reads TGCAGCGTTACCCGACAGGGTTCGGACTATGGCTACACCTTC.

This clonotype was counted between two and nine times. This chain connects TRBV27 to TRBJ2-3; perhaps TRBD2 as D (6 bases). The CDR3 runs 15 residues. Trimming took off 5 bases at V and 6 bases at J, with 18 bases between the two ends. From germline, CDR1 is MNHEY and CDR2 SMNVEV (reference sequence). The CDR3 region is CASSSRDSRGDTQYF. The DNA for the CDR3 is TGTGCCAGCAGTAGCCGGGACTCCAGAGGCGATACGCAGTATTTT.

This clonotype was observed a few times. The V gene is TRBV20-1, the J gene TRBJ2-7; 7 bases match TRBD1. The germline CDR1 and CDR2 sequences are DFQATT and SNEGSKA (reference sequence). After removal of 3 bases from V and 6 bases from J, the junction contained 8 bases not matched to a gene. This CDR3 is built from 13 residues. As DNA, the CDR3 is TGCAGTGCTAGCCCACAGGGGATTCGCGAGCAGTACTTC. As protein: CSASPQGIREQYF.

This clonotype appeared a few times. The J gene is TRBJ2-2, the V gene TRBV10-3; 8 positions agree with TRBD2. Germline-derived CDR1 and CDR2 are ENHRY and SYGVKD. V lost 4 bases to trimming and J lost 5 bases; unmatched junction nucleotides: 12. The CDR3 length is 17 residues. The DNA of the CDR3 is TGTGCCATCAGTGCGACGATGGAAGCGGGGGCAACCGGGGAGCTGTTTTTT. Translation gives CAISATMEAGATGELFF.

In this sample, this clonotype turned up many times. The rearrangement joins TRBV20-1 to TRBJ2-3; possibly TRBD1 or TRBD2 for D (7 bases each). The CDR3 has 14 residues. From germline, CDR1 is DFQATT and CDR2 SNEGSKA (reference sequence). As DNA, the CDR3 is TGCAGGGGAGGGGGCGCGGAACGAACAGATACGCAGTATTTT. It is translated as CRGGGAERTDTQYF.

The gene calls are TRBV25-1 and TRBJ2-7; D is ambiguous. The CDR3 consists of 12 residues. Germline V gives CDR1 MGHDK, CDR2 SYGVNS. The germline V and J ends were trimmed by 4 bases and 2 bases, with 6 bases remaining between them. The chain's CDR3 is CASSGLTYEQYF. The CDR3 nucleotides are TGTGCCAGCAGTGGATTGACCTACGAGCAGTACTTC.

The rearrangement joins TRBV20-1 to TRBJ2-7, with a tentative D call TRBD2 (6 bases). The CDR3 loop spans 14 amino acids. The V gene's germline CDR1 is DFQATT and CDR2 SNEGSKA (reference sequence). The ends were cut back, 5 bases at V and 2 bases at J, with 16 bases in the middle. The CDR3 sequence: CSASPPTGAYEQYF. The CDR3 region has the DNA TGCAGTGCTTCTCCTCCCACGGGGGCCTACGAGCAGTACTTC.

This clonotype was detected many times. This chain joins TRBV3-1 and TRBJ2-7; TRBD1 might be the D (7 bases). CDR3 length: 14 amino acids. V lost 2 bases, J lost 4 bases, and 12 bases lay in between. Germline lookup yields CDR1 LGHDT and CDR2 YNNKEL (reference sequence). The CDR3 DNA reads as TGTGCCAGCAGCCAAAGGCAGGGGGGATACGAGCAGTACTTC. Translation: CASSQRQGGYEQYF.

The sample holds many counts of this clonotype. The V gene is TRBV20-1, the J gene TRBJ2-1; a weak D match, TRBD1 (6 bases). V lost 5 bases and J 7 bases, leaving 12 bases between the germline ends. The CDR3 has 12 amino acids. Looked up from germline, CDR1 is DFQATT and CDR2 is SNEGSKA (reference sequence). The CDR3 is CSASTGWNEQFF. The DNA for the CDR3 is TGCAGTGCTTCCACAGGGTGGAATGAGCAGTTCTTC.

This clonotype was counted between two and nine times. The rearrangement uses TRBV11-2 and TRBJ2-7; D is unresolved. The V gene's germline CDR1 is SGHAT and CDR2 FQNNGV. This CDR3 spans 15 amino acids. V lost 0 bases and J lost 1, with 10 bases in between. CDR3 residues: CASSLDQVKSYEQYF. Here the CDR3 DNA reads TGTGCCAGCAGCTTAGATCAGGTCAAATCCTACGAGCAGTACTTC.

This chain links TRBV27 with TRBJ2-2, with 9 bases matching TRBD1. The CDR3 is 15 residues long. Losses at the gene ends were 4 bases for V and 6 bases for J; bases not matched to a gene: 6. CDR1 is MNHEY, CDR2 SMNVEV, per germline (reference sequence). The CDR3 is CASSSPTGGSGELFF. DNA for the CDR3: TGTGCCAGCAGTTCCCCGACAGGGGGGTCCGGGGAGCTGTTTTTT.

The table lists this clonotype with a few counts. The rearrangement uses TRBV28 and TRBJ2-7; tentative D call: TRBD1 (6 bases). Trimming stripped 5 bases from V and 3 bases from J, with 17 bases between. The CDR3 covers 15 residues. CDR1 and CDR2 (germline): MDHEN, SYDVKM. The DNA of the CDR3 is TGTGCCAGCAGTGTCCCGGGACAAAGATACTACGAGCAGTACTTC. Its protein is CASSVPGQRYYEQYF.

Only a few counts were recorded for this clonotype. The J gene is TRBJ2-5, the V gene TRBV20-1, with a weak D call TRBD2 (6 bases). V lost 6 bases and J lost 5, with 13 bases in between. CDR3 length equals 12 residues. Germline assignment: CDR1 DFQATT and CDR2 SNEGSKA (reference sequence). The CDR3 sequence: CSAAGFSETQYF. The CDR3 DNA sequence: TGCAGTGCCGCGGGGTTTTCGGAGACCCAGTACTTC.